A selection of T cell receptor beta chains follows, all from one sample in a study of blood T cell repertoires in COVID-19. Assay used: immunoSEQ multiplex PCR; TCRdb lists only in-frame clones, some missing. Of some 110,000 clones in the sample, around 86% were seen once. Sequenced sample: peripheral blood. The origin of the receptors is a man between 65 and 79 years old with acute or convalescent COVID-19. CDR3s include the opening cysteine and the closing phenylalanine or tryptophan. Fields, in order: clone size, J gene, V gene, D gene, CDR3 DNA, CDR3 protein. The D gene is left open where the match is weak. Only part of the rows carry a size: once, few, many, or a class if the clone is expanded.

- TRBJ1-5 TRBV19 - TGTGCCAGTAGAGGGGGGGAAATGGGATATCAGCCCCAGCATTTT CASRGGEMGYQPQHF
few TRBJ2-2 TRBV27 TRBD1 TGTGCCAGCAGTTTACTCAGGGACAGGGCAGAAACCGGGGAGCTGTTTTTT CASSLLRDRAETGELFF
- TRBJ1-1 TRBV5-1 - TGCGCCAGCAGTTATGGACACCGGAACACTGAAGCTTTCTTT CASSYGHRNTEAFF
few TRBJ2-7 TRBV4-1 TRBD2 TGCGCCAGCAGCCAAGAGCACGGGACTAACTACGAGCAGTACTTC CASSQEHGTNYEQYF
once TRBJ2-2 TRBV5-1 - TGCGCCAGCAGCTTGATGTCCGGGGCCGGGGAGCTGTTTTTT CASSLMSGAGELFF
- TRBJ1-2 TRBV5-1 - TGCGCCAGCAGCTTAGGAGGGGTAGCTAACTATGGCTACACCTTC CASSLGGVANYGYTF
- TRBJ1-4 TRBV19 - TGTGCCAGTAGTATCACAGGGATGTATGAAAAACTGTTTTTT CASSITGMYEKLFF
- TRBJ1-5 TRBV7-9 TRBD1 TGTGCCAGCAGTCTGACAGGGAGTCGGCAGCCCCAGCATTTT CASSLTGSRQPQHF
- TRBJ2-1 TRBV5-1 TRBD2 TGCGCCAGCAGCTTTACCCTAGCGGGATCCTACAATGAGCAGTTCTTC CASSFTLAGSYNEQFF
- TRBJ1-1 TRBV19 TRBD1 TGTGCCAGTAGTCCGGACAGGGGGCGGGGCACTGAAGCTTTCTTT CASSPDRGRGTEAFF
- TRBJ2-7 TRBV19 - TGTGCCAGTAGCAGGGGGGAGACCTACGAGCAGTACTTC CASSRGETYEQYF
- TRBJ1-1 TRBV2 TRBD1 TGTGCCAGCAGTGAAAGGACAGGGAAAGCTTTCTTT CASSERTGKAFF
- TRBJ2-7 TRBV21-1 - TGTGCCAGCAGGTCAGCGACTCGGAGATTTTACGAGCAGTACTTC CASRSATRRFYEQYF
- TRBJ2-6 TRBV6-5 - TGTGCCAGCAGTACTCAGGGTAAGGCCAACGTCCTGACTTTC CASSTQGKANVLTF
- TRBJ2-2 TRBV7-3 - TGTGCCAGCAGCTCTACCGGGGGTAATACCGGGGAGCTGTTTTTT CASSSTGGNTGELFF
- TRBJ2-5 TRBV28 - TGTGCCAGCCGCACGATAGGAGCCGGGCAAGAGACCCAGTACTTC CASRTIGAGQETQYF
few TRBJ2-1 TRBV5-1 TRBD1 TGCGCCAGCAGCCAGGGACAGGGGTCGACTTGGCAGTTCTTC CASSQGQGSTWQFF
- TRBJ1-1 TRBV7-8 - TGTGCCAGCAGCTTCCGGACATCGGAAGCTTTCTTT CASSFRTSEAFF
once TRBJ2-5 TRBV5-8 - TGTGCCAGCAGCCCCCGGACAGTCCAAGAGACCCAGTACTTC CASSPRTVQETQYF
- TRBJ1-2 TRBV19 TRBD1 TGTGCCAGTAGTATCCAGGGGGCGGGAGAGTATGGCTACACCTTC CASSIQGAGEYGYTF
- TRBJ2-1 TRBV10-3 TRBD1 TGTGCCATTAGTCGGGACAGCAACTCCTACAATGAGCAGTTCTTC CAISRDSNSYNEQFF
- TRBJ2-7 TRBV19 TRBD1 TGTGCCAGTAGTCCTACCCCATCCACAGGGGTATCCTACGAGCAGTACTTC CASSPTPSTGVSYEQYF
once TRBJ1-6 TRBV30 - TGTGCCTGGAGACGGACAGATAATTCACCCCTCCACTTT CAWRRTDNSPLHF
once TRBJ1-2 TRBV6-6 - TGTGCCAGCACCCCGGGGGGGCGGGAAGGCTACACCTTC CASTPGGREGYTF
few TRBJ1-4 TRBV7-9 TRBD1 TGTGCCAGCAGCCAGAGGGACAGGGTTTCTAATGAAAAACTGTTTTTT CASSQRDRVSNEKLFF
- TRBJ2-1 TRBV7-2 - TGTGCCAGCAGCTCATCCGGGGTAAACTCCTACAATGAGCAGTTCTTC CASSSSGVNSYNEQFF
- TRBJ1-2 TRBV5-1 - TGCGCCAGCAGCTGGAATGATCAGGGTGCTGGCTACACCTTC CASSWNDQGAGYTF
once TRBJ1-2 TRBV29-1 - TGCAGCTCCCAGACGTCGGGGATCGGCTACACCTTC CSSQTSGIGYTF
- TRBJ2-1 TRBV5-1 TRBD2 TGCGCCAGCAGCCATTCTAGCGGGAGGGTCAATGAGCAGTTCTTC CASSHSSGRVNEQFF
- TRBJ2-3 TRBV9 - TGTGCCAGCAGCCTCAGACAGGGCACAGATACGCAGTATTTT CASSLRQGTDTQYF
- TRBJ2-5 TRBV5-1 - TGCGCCAGCAGCTTGTGGAGGGAGGCGGAGACCCAGTACTTC CASSLWREAETQYF
- TRBJ1-4 TRBV4-2 TRBD1 TGTGCCAGCAGCCAGACGACAGGGAATTTCGAAAAACTGTTTTTT CASSQTTGNFEKLFF
- TRBJ2-1 TRBV5-1 TRBD2 TGCGCCAGCAGCTTGGAGGGCGCGGGGGACAATGAGCAGTTCTTC CASSLEGAGDNEQFF
- TRBJ2-3 TRBV5-6 - TGTGCCAGCAGCTTGCTCAGGGGTTGGTCCACAGATACGCAGTATTTT CASSLLRGWSTDTQYF
- TRBJ2-7 TRBV7-9 TRBD2 TGTGCCAGCAGCCTCAGCGGGAAGAACTACGAGCAGTACTTC CASSLSGKNYEQYF
- TRBJ1-4 TRBV9 TRBD1 TGTGCCAGCAGCGTTGACAGGGGAGGAGGGGAAAAACTGTTTTTT CASSVDRGGGEKLFF
- TRBJ2-7 TRBV19 - TGTGCCAGCAAAAATTCGGGACTCGGGGGTCCCTACGAGCAGTACTTC CASKNSGLGGPYEQYF
- TRBJ1-6 TRBV9 TRBD1 TGTGCCAGCAGCGGACAGCAGGGGACAGTTAATTCACCCCTCCACTTT CASSGQQGTVNSPLHF
- TRBJ2-7 TRBV10-3 - TGTGCCATCAGTGAAATGGCCAGCTACGAGCAGTACTTC CAISEMASYEQYF
- TRBJ2-5 TRBV28 TRBD2 TGTGCCAGCAGTGGAATAAAAGCGGGAGCAAGGGAGACCCAGTACTTC CASSGIKAGARETQYF
- TRBJ2-7 TRBV19 TRBD1 TGTGCCAGTACCGGGACAGGGGTCCACGAGCAGTACTTC CASTGTGVHEQYF
- TRBJ2-2 TRBV10-3 - TGTGCCATCAGTGAAGGACTCAACACCGGGGAGCTGTTTTTT CAISEGLNTGELFF
- TRBJ1-1 TRBV10-3 - TGTGCCAGCAAGGCGGGGGAATGGGACACTGAAGCTTTCTTT CASKAGEWDTEAFF
- TRBJ1-5 TRBV6-5 - TGTGCCAGCAATCCAGGGACACCAAATCAGCCCCAGCATTTT CASNPGTPNQPQHF
- TRBJ1-1 TRBV6-4 - TGTGCCAGCAGTGAAGGGAGGGGGACTGAAGCTTTCTTT CASSEGRGTEAFF
once TRBJ1-1 TRBV2 TRBD1 TGTGCCAGCAGACGAACAGGGGGCGCCAGCACTGAAGCTTTCTTT CASRRTGGASTEAFF
- TRBJ2-7 TRBV20-1 - TGCAGTGCGCCCAGGAACTACGAGCAGTACTTC CSAPRNYEQYF
- TRBJ1-2 TRBV6-5 TRBD1 TGTGCCAGCAGTTACTCAGAGACAGGGACCCGCTATGGCTACACCTTC CASSYSETGTRYGYTF
once TRBJ1-4 TRBV14 - TGTGCCAGCAGCCGTAATTCGGGTGGTGAAAAACTGTTTTTT CASSRNSGGEKLFF
- TRBJ1-5 TRBV4-1 - TGCGCCAGCAGCCTTGGCACGGGGAGCAATCAGCCCCAGCATTTT CASSLGTGSNQPQHF
- TRBJ2-5 TRBV3-1/TRBV3-2 - TGTGCCAGCAGCCAAAAAGGGGGGACCCAGTACTTC CASSQKGGTQYF
- TRBJ1-5 TRBV5-6 - TGTGCCAGCAGCTTTCGTAGCAATCAGCCCCAGCATTTT CASSFRSNQPQHF
- TRBJ2-3 TRBV29-1 TRBD2 TGCAGCGTTGATTTGGCGGGAGATTCAGATACGCAGTATTTT CSVDLAGDSDTQYF
- TRBJ2-4 TRBV3-1/TRBV3-2 - TGTGCCAGCAGCCAAGGGGACGGGAGAGTGAACATTCAGTACTTC CASSQGDGRVNIQYF
- TRBJ2-1 TRBV11-1 - TGTGCCAGCAGCTCTGGGGCTTTCGGTGAGCAGTTCTTC CASSSGAFGEQFF
few TRBJ1-5 TRBV7-2 TRBD1 TGTGCCAGCAGCTCACAGGGGGGGTGGCCCCAGCATTTT CASSSQGGWPQHF
- TRBJ2-1 TRBV5-1 TRBD1 TGCGCCAGCAGCTTCCAGGGGGCGCAATACAATGAGCAGTTCTTC CASSFQGAQYNEQFF
once TRBJ2-5 TRBV19 - TGTGCCAGTAGTATATTAGGGGGGGCCCAAGAGACCCAGTACTTC CASSILGGAQETQYF
- TRBJ1-1 TRBV3-1/TRBV3-2 - TGTGCCAGCAGCCAAGGAACAGGGATGGCTTTCTTT CASSQGTGMAFF
- TRBJ2-7 TRBV6-1 - TGTGCCAGCAGTGAAAGCATTAATTTTCGCTACGAGCAGTACTTC CASSESINFRYEQYF